One and the same sample provided the 27 T cell receptor beta chains below, sequenced in a study of blood T cells in healthy people across ages. Then a second PCR, running about 6 to 11 cycles, was carried out with a sample-barcoded 5' primer and a J-beta primer mix. TCRdb re-analysed the 5' RACE reads in MiXCR, keeping a single row per CDR3 protein. The sample carries 1,100,000 or so distinct CDR3 sequences, roughly 45% recorded once. Sequenced: blood. These receptors were obtained from a woman in her sixties or seventies in good health.

This clonotype was recorded a few times. DNA for the CDR3: TGCGCCAGCAGCCAAGAAAAATTAATGGGGGGGAACCCCTACGAGCAGTACTTC. As protein: CASSQEKLMGGNPYEQYF. The genes are TRBV4-1 and TRBJ2-5; the match to TRBD2 covers 7 bases. The J call is doubtful: the DNA matches TRBJ2-7 better. CDR1 and CDR2 from the germline V gene are MGHRA and YSYEKL. The CDR3 covers 18 residues.

This chain connects TRBV6-6 to TRBJ2-4, with D hard to call. CDR1 and CDR2 (germline): MNHNY, SVGAGI (reference sequence). V lost 2 bases and J lost 5, with 7 bases in between. This CDR3 is 13 amino acids long. The CDR3 reads CASSYNPENIQYF. CDR3 in DNA: TGTGCCAGCAGTTACAACCCTGAAAACATTCAGTACTTC.

The J gene is TRBJ2-5, the V gene TRBV2; D is possibly TRBD2 (6 bases). The CDR3 extends over 13 amino acids. Germline assignment: CDR1 SNHLY and CDR2 FYNNEI. Between the trimmed V and J ends, which lost 4 bases and 7 bases, there was a span of 13 bases. The CDR3 bases are TGTGCCAGCAGTGTCGTCGGGAGAGGGACCCAGTACTTC. The encoded protein is CASSVVGRGTQYF.

This rearrangement joins TRBV24-1 to TRBJ2-1; tentatively, D is TRBD2 (5 bases). The CDR3 has 13 amino acids. Trimming took off 3 bases at V and 9 bases at J, with 11 bases between the two ends. The germline gives CDR1 KGHDR, CDR2 SFDVKD. The CDR3 coding sequence is TGTGCCACCAGTGATCCTGACTACGTTGAGCAGTTCTTC. This codes for CATSDPDYVEQFF.

The V and J genes are TRBV4-1 and TRBJ2-1; TRBD1 matches 9 bases. This CDR3 comprises 16 residues. Germline CDR1 is MGHRA and CDR2 is YSYEKL. V lost 2 bases, J lost 10 bases, and 12 bases stayed unmatched. CDR3 in DNA: TGCGCCAGCAGCCAACGACAAGCGGGACAGGGCCGGGAGCAGTTCTTC. The encoded protein is CASSQRQAGQGREQFF.

This clonotype was seen only a few times. V and J are TRBV11-2 and TRBJ2-7; D unclear. The V gene's germline CDR1 is SGHAT and CDR2 FQNNGV. Trimming removed 2 bases from V and 3 bases from J, with 8 bases in between. This CDR3 has 13 amino acids. CDR3 amino acids: CASSLKDVYEQYF. The CDR3 coding sequence is TGTGCCAGCAGCTTAAAAGATGTCTACGAGCAGTACTTC.

The rearrangement uses TRBV6-5 and TRBJ2-3, with a tentative D call TRBD1 (5 bases). Per germline, CDR1 MNHEY and CDR2 SVGAGI. Trimming took off 2 bases at V and 4 bases at J, with 16 bases between the two ends. CDR3 length equals 16 residues. CDR3 amino acids: CASSYGQVLGPDTQYF. CDR3 in DNA: TGTGCCAGCAGTTACGGCCAGGTACTGGGGCCAGATACGCAGTATTTT.

The rearrangement uses TRBV9 and TRBJ1-6, with TRBD1 matching over 12 bases. Germline V CDR1 and CDR2: SGDLS, YYNGEE. The CDR3 extends over 15 amino acids. Germline trimming cut 3 bases from V and 7 bases from J; bases unmatched to any gene: 2. The DNA for the CDR3 is TGTGCCAGCAGCGGGGGACAGGGGGCCAATTCACCCCTCCACTTT. This gives the protein CASSGGQGANSPLHF.

This clonotype was detected only a few times. This rearrangement joins TRBV29-1 to TRBJ2-7; D perhaps matches TRBD2 (5 bases). From germline, CDR1 is SQVTM and CDR2 ANQGSEA. The length of the CDR3 is 16 residues. V was cut by 2 bases and J by 0 bases, with 17 bases left in between. The CDR3 region is CSVEIPRTGSSYEQYF. DNA of the CDR3: TGCAGCGTTGAAATTCCTCGGACGGGAAGCTCCTACGAGCAGTACTTC.

The J gene is TRBJ2-1, the V gene TRBV20-1, with 7 bases matching TRBD2. The CDR3 is made up of 15 amino acids. Per germline, CDR1 DFQATT and CDR2 SNEGSKA (reference sequence). V dropped 4 bases and J dropped 5; count of bases not matched to a gene: 11. The CDR3 here is CSATSRGLGNNEQFF. The CDR3 nucleotides are TGCAGTGCTACCTCGCGGGGGTTGGGCAACAATGAGCAGTTCTTC.

V usage is TRBV7-9 and J usage is TRBJ2-1; a weak D match, TRBD2 (5 bases). Between the trimmed V and J ends, which lost 4 bases and 7 bases, there was a span of 14 bases. This CDR3 comprises 14 residues. Germline CDR1 and CDR2: SEHNR and FQNEAQ (reference sequence). The CDR3, as DNA: TGTGCCAGCAGCTCCCCAACGGGGAAGAATGAGCAGTTCTTC. Translation: CASSSPTGKNEQFF. Filled out from reference TRBV7-9 and TRBJ2-1, the complete variable domain reads DTGVSQNPRHKITKRGQNVTFRCDPISEHNRLYWYRQTLGQGPEFLTYFQNEAQLEKSRLLSDRFSAERPKGSFSTLEIQRTEQGDSAMYLCASSSPTGKNEQFFGPGTRLTVL.

The V and J genes are TRBV12-3 or TRBV12-4 and TRBJ2-1; 7 bases map to TRBD1. The CDR3 is 18 residues long. Losses at the gene ends were 5 bases for V and 12 bases for J; bases not matched to a gene: 25. CDR3 nucleotide sequence: TGTGCCAGCAGTCACCTCAAACTAAAGACAGGGCTTAATGTTGGGCAGTTCTTC. It translates to CASSHLKLKTGLNVGQFF.

This clonotype was found a few times. The V gene is TRBV7-9, the J gene TRBJ1-5, with D possibly matching TRBD1 (5 bases). V shed 1 base and J shed 5 bases, with 21 bases lying between them. Germline CDR1 is SEHNR and CDR2 is FQNEAQ (reference sequence). The CDR3 length is 18 residues. CDR3 region: CASSLGTMSFLRDQPQHF. The DNA of the CDR3 is TGTGCCAGCAGCTTAGGGACCATGTCGTTTCTCAGGGATCAGCCCCAGCATTTT.

The chain carries TRBV20-1 and TRBJ2-7; D is unclear. Germline V gene data show CDR1 as DFQATT and CDR2 as SNEGSKA (reference sequence). Trimming took 1 base from V and 3 from J, leaving 10 bases between them. This CDR3 is 13 amino acids long. CDR3 nucleotides: TGCAGTGCTAGAGCAAGAACTGACTACGAGCAGTACTTC. Its translation: CSARARTDYEQYF.

This sequence joins TRBV10-1 and TRBJ2-3; TRBD2 aligns across 8 bases. The CDR3 loop spans 18 amino acids. CDR1 and CDR2 (germline): WNHNN, SYGVQD (reference sequence). V was pared by 3 bases and J by 6 bases, with 17 bases of the junction left unmatched. CDR3 in amino acids: CASSDSGFGRASGDTQYF. Written as DNA, the CDR3 is TGCGCCAGCAGTGACTCGGGGTTTGGTCGGGCTAGCGGGGATACGCAGTATTTT.

The rearrangement uses TRBV27 and TRBJ2-7; 7 bases fit TRBD2. CDR1 and CDR2 (germline): MNHEY, SMNVEV (reference sequence). CDR3 size: 15 residues. Germline trimming cut 3 bases from V and 0 bases from J; bases unmatched to any gene: 5. The CDR3: CASSFSGPFSYEQYF. In DNA form, the CDR3 reads TGTGCCAGCAGTTTTAGCGGGCCATTCTCCTACGAGCAGTACTTC.

The chain is built from TRBV2 and TRBJ2-3; a possible D gene is TRBD1 (5 bases). The V end was cut by 6 bases, the J end by 4 bases, with 14 bases between. Germline V gene lookup returns CDR1 SNHLY and CDR2 FYNNEI. The length of the CDR3 is 14 residues. CDR3 nucleotides: TGTGCCAGCAGAGCCGGACAAATCCCAGATACGCAGTATTTT. This gives the protein CASRAGQIPDTQYF. Supplemented by reference TRBV2 and TRBJ2-3, the full variable domain reads EPEVTQTPSHQVTQMGQEVILRCVPISNHLYFYWYRQILGQKVEFLVSFYNNEISEKSEIFDDQFSVERPDGSNFTLKIRSTKLEDSAMYFCASRAGQIPDTQYFGPGTRLTVL.

The J gene is TRBJ2-7, the V gene TRBV20-1, with TRBD2 matching over 9 bases. CDR3 length equals 15 residues. CDR1 is DFQATT and CDR2 is SNEGSKA in the germline V gene (reference sequence). J was trimmed by 0 bases and V by 6 bases; bases with no gene match: 9. CDR3 coding DNA: TGCAGTGCCCGCTCCGCTAGCGGGACCTCCTACGAGCAGTACTTC. Translated, it gives CSARSASGTSYEQYF.

This clonotype has only a few counts. The V call is TRBV11-2, the J call TRBJ2-1, with D unclear. The germline V and J ends were trimmed by 0 bases and 8 bases, with 17 bases remaining between them. CDR1 SGHAT and CDR2 FQNNGV come from the germline V gene. The CDR3 runs to 16 residues. In DNA, the CDR3 is TGTGCCAGCAGCTTAGAAAAATTAGTGGGGTTCGATGAGCAGTTCTTC. Protein product: CASSLEKLVGFDEQFF. Complete variable domain (other parts from reference TRBV11-2 and TRBJ2-1): EAGVAQSPRYKIIEKRQSVAFWCNPISGHATLYWYQQILGQGPKLLIQFQNNGVVDDSQLPKDRFSAERLKGVDSTLKIQPAKLEDSAVYLCASSLEKLVGFDEQFFGPGTRLTVL.

This chain uses TRBV15 with TRBJ1-4, with 7 bases fitting TRBD1. The germline V gene has CDR1 LNHNV and CDR2 YYDKDF (reference sequence). The length of the CDR3 is 15 residues. Trimming removed 5 bases from V and 7 bases from J; junction bases left unmatched: 10. The CDR3 coding sequence is TGTGCCACCAGCGACCGACGACAGGGAGGTGAAAAACTGTTTTTT. This sequence encodes CATSDRRQGGEKLFF.

The chain recombines TRBV27 with TRBJ1-5; the D gene is possibly TRBD1 (5 bases). The V end lost 5 bases, the J end lost 7 bases, and 15 bases lay between the germline ends. Germline-derived CDR1 and CDR2 are MNHEY and SMNVEV (reference sequence). The CDR3 loop spans 14 amino acids. The CDR3 bases are TGTGCCAGCAGTGCTGGGGCCGGGGAACAGCCCCAGCATTTT. Protein sequence: CASSAGAGEQPQHF.

The sample holds a few counts of this clonotype. One end of the junction is discordant with germline, which a read error may explain. The chain carries TRBV6-6 and TRBJ2-1, with TRBD1 as a possible D gene (6 bases). CDR3 size: 13 residues. From germline, CDR1 is MNHNY and CDR2 SVGAGI (reference sequence). The CDR3 spells CASSDSRGHEQFF. Here the CDR3 DNA reads TGTGCCAGCAGTGACTCCAGGGGACATGAGCAGTTCTTC.

This clonotype occurred a few times. The gene calls are TRBV27 and TRBJ2-3; D is possibly TRBD1 (5 bases). Per germline, CDR1 MNHEY and CDR2 SMNVEV (reference sequence). The ends were cut back, 0 bases at V and 8 bases at J, with 15 bases in the middle. The CDR3 covers 15 residues. CDR3 sequence reads: CASSLSSLGRGTQYF. In DNA, the CDR3 is TGTGCCAGCAGTTTATCCTCCCTGGGGCGCGGTACGCAGTATTTT.

This clonotype was seen a handful of times. The junction differs from germline at one of its ends, possibly a read error. This rearrangement joins TRBV7-3 to TRBJ1-1, with 7 positions matching TRBD1. Germline V gene lookup returns CDR1 SGHTA and CDR2 FQGTGA. The CDR3 is made up of 15 amino acids. This chain's CDR3 is CASSITGAQNTEAFF. In DNA, the CDR3 is TGTGCCAGCAGCATAACAGGGGCCCAGAACACTGAAGCTTTCTTT.

The chain couples TRBV6-6 to TRBJ2-1; tentative D call: TRBD2 (6 bases). Trimming pared 8 bases from V and 6 bases from J, leaving 20 bases between. Germline values: CDR1 MNHNY, CDR2 SVGAGI (reference sequence). The CDR3 is 15 amino acids. The CDR3 coding sequence is TGTGCCAGCGCTAAAGTGGCGGGAAAGCGCAATGAGCAGTTCTTC. Amino acid sequence: CASAKVAGKRNEQFF.

This clonotype was counted only a few times. The CDR3 DNA sequence: TGTGCCAGCAGCTTCACACGAGAGACCCAGTACTTC. Translated: CASSFTRETQYF. The rearrangement links TRBV7-2 to TRBJ2-5; D is uncertain. This CDR3 comprises 12 residues. Germline lookup yields CDR1 SGHTA and CDR2 FQGNSA. Trimming stripped 3 bases from V and 4 bases from J, with 6 bases between.

This clonotype has only a few counts. This sequence joins TRBV4-2 and TRBJ2-7; TRBD2 matches at 15 bases. After removal of 0 bases from V and 4 bases from J, the junction contained 7 bases not matched to a gene. The CDR3 sequence is 18 residues long. The germline gives CDR1 LGHNA, CDR2 YNFKEQ. The CDR3, as DNA: TGTGCCAGCAGCCAAGAGCCCCCCGGACTAGCGGGAGGGTACGAGCAGTACTTC. It yields the protein CASSQEPPGLAGGYEQYF.